The 14 T cell receptor beta chains listed next were all sequenced from one sample in a study of neoadjuvant nivolumab and ipilimumab in lung cancer. Profiling relied on immunoSEQ multiplex PCR, and the TCRdb table lists in-frame clones only, not all of them. The repertoire includes about 7,300 clones, more than 80% of them detected once, and 6.5% to 7% sits in the top ten. This specimen was tumor tissue, taken after neoadjuvant nivolumab, alone or with ipilimumab, at or shortly before surgery. The receptors derive from an adult with non-small cell lung cancer.

This clone was recorded only once. The J gene is TRBJ1-5, the V gene TRBV9; 8 nucleotides match TRBD1. Germline CDR1 is SGDLS and CDR2 is YYNGEE. The CDR3 sequence is 17 residues long. V lost 2 bases to trimming and J lost 2 bases; unmatched junction nucleotides: 9. The CDR3 nucleotides read TGTGCCAGCAGCGTCGACGCAGGGGGCCCCGGCAATCAGCCCCAGCATTTT. It encodes CASSVDAGGPGNQPQHF.

V is TRBV4-2 and J is TRBJ1-5; no clear D. V was pared by 0 bases and J by 0 bases, with 6 bases between. Germline lookup yields CDR1 LGHNA and CDR2 YNFKEQ. CDR3 length: 15 residues. CDR3: CASSQEVTSNQPQHF. The CDR3, as DNA: TGTGCCAGCAGCCAAGAGGTGACTAGCAATCAGCCCCAGCATTTT.

The chain recombines TRBV7-2 with TRBJ1-5; weak D call: TRBD1 (5 bases). Looked up from germline, CDR1 is SGHTA and CDR2 is FQGNSA. The CDR3 runs to 14 residues. V dropped 1 base and J dropped 6 bases, with 10 bases sitting between them. The CDR3 reads CASSLVKGFQPQHF. CDR3 DNA sequence: TGTGCCAGCAGCTTAGTTAAGGGGTTTCAGCCCCAGCATTTT.

The chain is built from TRBV7-9 and TRBJ2-7, with a weak D call TRBD1 (5 bases). Germline CDR1 SEHNR, CDR2 FQNEAQ (reference sequence). V was cut by 2 bases and J by 1 base, with 15 bases left in between. The CDR3 spans 16 residues. The CDR3 nucleotides are TGTGCCAGCAGCTTACGCTCCTCAGGGTTTTCCTACGAGCAGTACTTC. Amino acids: CASSLRSSGFSYEQYF.

The chain employs TRBV7-8 and TRBJ2-6; no clear D gene. Germline assignment: CDR1 SGHVS and CDR2 FQNEAQ. Trimming left V 5 bases short and J 4 bases short, with 9 bases between. The CDR3 extends over 14 amino acids. The DNA of the CDR3 is TGTGCCAGCAGCCCGACGTGGGGGGCCAACGTCCTGACTTTC. Translation: CASSPTWGANVLTF.

This clone showed up just once. The genes are TRBV20-1 and TRBJ1-2, with D perhaps TRBD1 (5 bases). V shed 7 bases and J shed 7 bases, with 13 bases lying between them. The CDR3 loop spans 11 amino acids. Germline CDR1 is DFQATT and CDR2 is SNEGSKA (reference sequence). The CDR3 is CSVRAGSGYTF. In nucleotides, the CDR3 is TGCAGTGTCAGGGCCGGGTCTGGCTACACCTTC.

The CDR3 here is CASRASTEVGNTIYF. The DNA of the CDR3 is TGTGCCAGCAGAGCCTCAACCGAAGTTGGAAACACCATATATTTT. This chain uses TRBV6-5 with TRBJ1-3; D is unresolved. The CDR3 contains 15 residues. V was clipped by 6 bases and J by 3 bases, with 15 bases between them. CDR1 and CDR2 (germline): MNHEY, SVGAGI.

The chain recombines TRBV5-4 with TRBJ2-5; TRBD2 might be the D (6 bases). The V and J ends lost 4 bases and 5 bases respectively, with 21 bases between them. Germline V lookup: CDR1 SGHNT, CDR2 YYREEE (reference sequence). This CDR3 is built from 16 residues. Here the CDR3 reads CASSPPGSRRGETQYF. The DNA of the CDR3 is TGTGCCAGCAGCCCCCCCGGCTCGCGCCGGGGGGAGACCCAGTACTTC.

The rearrangement uses TRBV6-1 and TRBJ1-2; 7 bases fit TRBD1. The CDR3 has 13 residues. Per germline, CDR1 MNHNS and CDR2 SASEGT. J gave up 6 bases and V 4 bases, and 5 bases lay outside the gene matches. The chain's CDR3 is CASSAQGGDGYTF. CDR3 DNA sequence: TGTGCCAGCAGTGCTCAGGGGGGCGATGGCTACACCTTC.

This clone was seen just once. V is TRBV15 and J is TRBJ1-4; D remains unclear. The CDR3 spans 15 residues. The germline V and J ends were trimmed by 0 bases and 4 bases, with 9 bases remaining between them. Germline CDR1 reads LNHNV; CDR2 reads YYDKDF (reference sequence). Here the CDR3 reads CATSRDVQYNEKLFF. DNA of the CDR3: TGTGCCACCAGCAGAGATGTCCAATATAATGAAAAACTGTTTTTT.

This chain uses TRBV9 with TRBJ1-1; 7 nucleotides match TRBD1. The CDR3 spans 13 residues. V lost 0 bases, J lost 4 bases, and 0 bases stayed unmatched. Germline V gene sequence: CDR1 SGDLS, CDR2 YYNGEE. This CDR3 is CASSVDRGTEAFF. CDR3 nucleotide sequence: TGTGCCAGCAGCGTAGACAGGGGCACTGAAGCTTTCTTT. Full variable domain (outside the CDR3, taken from reference TRBV9 and TRBJ1-1): DSGVTQTPKHLITATGQRVTLRCSPRSGDLSVYWYQQSLDQGLQFLIQYYNGEERAKGNILERFSAQQFPDLHSELNLSSLELGDSALYFCASSVDRGTEAFFGQGTRLTVV.

Only a few counts were recorded for this clone. V gene TRBV30 combines with J gene TRBJ2-7; possibly TRBD2 for D (6 bases). From germline, CDR1 is GTSNPN and CDR2 SVGIG (reference sequence). Trimming took off 1 base at V and 1 base at J, with 23 bases between the two ends. CDR3 length: 18 residues. The CDR3 DNA reads as TGTGCCTGGAGTGGGGGTTCTCGACTAGTTTCCAGGTCCTACGAGCAGTACTTC. This codes for CAWSGGSRLVSRSYEQYF.

The CDR3 DNA follows: TGTGCCAGCAGCCAGGACAGGGCTTACACTGAAGCTTTCTTT. It translates to CASSQDRAYTEAFF. The gene calls are TRBV14 and TRBJ1-1; 8 nucleotides align to TRBD1. Germline V gene data show CDR1 as SGHDN and CDR2 as FVKESK. This CDR3 spans 14 amino acids. Trimming at V came to 3 bases and at J to 3 bases, leaving 3 bases not matched to a gene.

This clone is a singleton in its sample. The chain combines TRBV6-1 with TRBJ1-5; the D gene is possibly TRBD1 (5 bases). The CDR3 spans 15 residues. Germline V gene data show CDR1 as MNHNS and CDR2 as SASEGT. Trimming cost V 7 bases and J 7 bases, with 20 bases left between them. CDR3 nucleotide sequence: TGTGCCAGCAAAGACTACCTCAGGGATGAACAGCCCCAGCATTTT. This gives the protein CASKDYLRDEQPQHF.